The T cell receptor (beta chain) described here comes from a study of early T cells in non-severe SARS-CoV-2 infection. Study background: It was bulk RNA from unsorted whole blood that was sequenced, and the chains were unpaired. Study-level findings and limits: Missing private and CD4 specificities, VDJdb matching favored anti-spike CD8 responses.

Molecules of cDNA were individually given unique molecular identifiers that were attached to them. TCRdb reanalysed the 5' RACE reads using MiXCR and keeps one entry per CDR3 protein. This sample yields 80,000 to 95,000 distinct CDR3 sequences, of which 9% to 15% are seen a single time; over 6% belongs to the top ten. This clonotype was found a few times. Its antigen remains unidentified. Material: whole blood. The origin of this receptor is an adult who was a healthcare worker with PCR-confirmed SARS-CoV-2 infection or an uninfected control (not recorded which).

In DNA form, the CDR3 reads TGCAGCGTTGACCGGGACGGAACCTACGAGCAGTACTTC. Translated: CSVDRDGTYEQYF. This chain connects TRBV29-1 to TRBJ2-7; the D gene could be TRBD1 or TRBD2 (5 bases each). The CDR3 covers 13 residues. CDR1 is SQVTM, CDR2 ANQGSEA, per germline. V lost 3 bases and J 2 bases, leaving 11 bases between the germline ends.